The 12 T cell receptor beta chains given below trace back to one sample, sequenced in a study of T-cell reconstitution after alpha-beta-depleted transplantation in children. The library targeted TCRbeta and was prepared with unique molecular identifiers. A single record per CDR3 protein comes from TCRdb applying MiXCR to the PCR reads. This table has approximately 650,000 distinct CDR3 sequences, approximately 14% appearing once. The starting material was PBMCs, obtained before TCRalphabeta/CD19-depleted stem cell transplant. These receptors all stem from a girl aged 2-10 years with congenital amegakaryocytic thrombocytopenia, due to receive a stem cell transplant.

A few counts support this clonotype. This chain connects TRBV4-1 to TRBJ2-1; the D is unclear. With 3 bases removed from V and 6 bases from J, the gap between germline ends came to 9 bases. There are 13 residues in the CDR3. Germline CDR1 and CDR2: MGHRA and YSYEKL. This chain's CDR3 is CASSHWRPNEQFF. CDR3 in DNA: TGCGCCAGCAGCCATTGGCGCCCCAATGAGCAGTTCTTC.

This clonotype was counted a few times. CDR3: CASTRGDRTEAFF. In DNA, the CDR3 is TGTGCCAGCACACGTGGAGATCGGACTGAAGCTTTCTTT. The V gene is TRBV12-3 or TRBV12-4, the J gene TRBJ1-1, with D uncertain. The CDR3 has 13 amino acids. The V end lost 7 bases, the J end lost 5 bases, and 14 bases lay between the germline ends.

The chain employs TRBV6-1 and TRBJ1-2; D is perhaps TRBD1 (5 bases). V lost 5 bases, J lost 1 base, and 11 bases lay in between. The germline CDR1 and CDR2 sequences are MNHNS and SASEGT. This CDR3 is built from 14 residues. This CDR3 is CASSPRGSNYGYTF. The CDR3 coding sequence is TGTGCCAGCAGTCCTAGGGGCAGTAACTATGGCTACACCTTC.

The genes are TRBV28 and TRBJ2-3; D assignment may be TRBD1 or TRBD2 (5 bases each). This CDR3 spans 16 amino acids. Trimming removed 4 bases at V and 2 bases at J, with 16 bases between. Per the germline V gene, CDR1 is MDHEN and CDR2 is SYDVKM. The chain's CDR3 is CASSSSGRGTTDTQYF. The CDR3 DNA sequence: TGTGCCAGCAGTTCGTCCGGGCGTGGGACCACAGATACGCAGTATTTT. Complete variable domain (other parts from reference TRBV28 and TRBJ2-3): DVKVTQSSRYLVKRTGEKVFLECVQDMDHENMFWYRQDPGLGLRLIYFSYDVKMKEKGDIPEGYSVSREKKERFSLILESASTNQTSMYLCASSSSGRGTTDTQYFGPGTRLTVL.

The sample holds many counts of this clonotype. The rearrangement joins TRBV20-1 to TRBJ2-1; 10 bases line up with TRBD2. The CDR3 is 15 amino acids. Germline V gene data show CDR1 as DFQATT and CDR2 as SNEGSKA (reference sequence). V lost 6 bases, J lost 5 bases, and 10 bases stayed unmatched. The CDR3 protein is CSAKSIAGGHNEQFF. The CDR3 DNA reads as TGCAGTGCAAAGAGCATAGCGGGAGGCCACAATGAGCAGTTCTTC.

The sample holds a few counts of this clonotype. In DNA, the CDR3 is TGTGCCAGCAGCTTTGTAGCGGGAGAGAGGCAAAACATTCAGTACTTC. This codes for CASSFVAGERQNIQYF. The chain has TRBV7-2 and TRBJ2-4; 9 bases are a match to TRBD2. V lost 3 bases and J lost 5; bases outside the gene matches: 8. CDR1 and CDR2 from the germline V gene are SGHTA and FQGNSA. CDR3 size: 16 residues.

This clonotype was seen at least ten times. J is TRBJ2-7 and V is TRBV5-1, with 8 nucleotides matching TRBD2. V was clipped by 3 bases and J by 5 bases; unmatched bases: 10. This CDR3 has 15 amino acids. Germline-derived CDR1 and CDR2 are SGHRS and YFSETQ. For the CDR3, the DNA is TGCGCCAGCAGCTACATCGGGAGGGTTAAGAACGAGCAGTACTTC. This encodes CASSYIGRVKNEQYF.

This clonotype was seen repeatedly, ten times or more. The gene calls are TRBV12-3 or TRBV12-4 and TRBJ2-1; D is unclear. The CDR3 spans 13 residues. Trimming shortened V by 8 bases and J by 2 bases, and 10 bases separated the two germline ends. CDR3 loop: CASVGRTYNEQFF. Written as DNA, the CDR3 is TGTGCCAGCGTCGGTAGGACCTACAATGAGCAGTTCTTC.

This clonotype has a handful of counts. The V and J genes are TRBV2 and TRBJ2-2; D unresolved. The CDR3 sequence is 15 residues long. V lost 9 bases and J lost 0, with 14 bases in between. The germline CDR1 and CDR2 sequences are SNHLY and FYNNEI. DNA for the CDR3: TGTGCCAGGGGCACGAGCCCTACGAACACCGGGGAGCTGTTTTTT. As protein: CARGTSPTNTGELFF. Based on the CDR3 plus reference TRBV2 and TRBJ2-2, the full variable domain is EPEVTQTPSHQVTQMGQEVILRCVPISNHLYFYWYRQILGQKVEFLVSFYNNEISEKSEIFDDQFSVERPDGSNFTLKIRSTKLEDSAMYFCARGTSPTNTGELFFGEGSRLTVL.

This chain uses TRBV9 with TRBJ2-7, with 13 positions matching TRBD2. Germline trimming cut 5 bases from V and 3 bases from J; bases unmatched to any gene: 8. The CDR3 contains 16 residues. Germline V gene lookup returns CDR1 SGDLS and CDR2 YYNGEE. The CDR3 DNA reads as TGTGCCAGCAGAATCAGGACTAGCGGGAGTATCTACGAGCAGTACTTC. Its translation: CASRIRTSGSIYEQYF.

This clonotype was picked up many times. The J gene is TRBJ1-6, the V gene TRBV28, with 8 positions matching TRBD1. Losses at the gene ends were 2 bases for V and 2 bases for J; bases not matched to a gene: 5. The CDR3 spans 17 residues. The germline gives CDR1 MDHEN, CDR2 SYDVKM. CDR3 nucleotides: TGTGCCAGCAGTTTACAGGGGGCAGGAGCCTATAATTCACCCCTCCACTTT. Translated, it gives CASSLQGAGAYNSPLHF.

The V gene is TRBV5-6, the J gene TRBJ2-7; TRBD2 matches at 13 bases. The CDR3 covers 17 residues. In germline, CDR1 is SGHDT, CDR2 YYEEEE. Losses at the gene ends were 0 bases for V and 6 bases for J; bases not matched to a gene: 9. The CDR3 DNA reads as TGTGCCAGCAGCTTGGTGGTACTAGCGGGAGGGCATAGCGAGCAGTACTTC. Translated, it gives CASSLVVLAGGHSEQYF.